These 12 T cell receptor beta chains share one sample of origin, sequenced in a study of identical twins. From the 5' RACE reads, TCRdb called clonotypes with MiXCR, one entry per CDR3 protein. This sample yields fewer than 900,000 distinct CDR3 sequences, of which less than 25% are seen a single time; approximately 4.5% belongs to the top ten. These data also formed part of another study, on T cells expressing NK-cell markers.

The sequencing sample was made of PBMCs. These TCRs come from a woman aged 18-30 years in good health.

Concerning this clonotype: Relative to the germline gene, one junction end is altered; a read error may explain this. The V and J genes are TRBV20-1 and TRBJ2-3; 7 bases map to TRBD2. The CDR3 is 18 amino acids. Germline V gene data show CDR1 as DFQATT and CDR2 as SNEGSKA (reference sequence). The CDR3 DNA follows: TGCTGTGCTAGAGATTGGAGGGAGGGCCGAGGAAGCACAGATACGCAGTATTTT. This codes for CCARDWREGRGSTDTQYF.

The chain employs TRBV7-9 and TRBJ1-2; unclear D gene. The CDR3 extends over 14 amino acids. Germline CDR1 reads SEHNR; CDR2 reads FQNEAQ (reference sequence). V shed 3 bases and J shed 3 bases, with 11 bases lying between them. Here the CDR3 DNA reads TGTGCCAGCAGCTTTCGCTCGACCGACTATGGCTACACCTTC. Protein product: CASSFRSTDYGYTF.

The V gene is TRBV20-1, the J gene TRBJ2-5; D is undetermined. CDR1 DFQATT and CDR2 SNEGSKA come from the germline V gene (reference sequence). The CDR3 has 12 residues. V dropped 7 bases and J dropped 5 bases, with 14 bases sitting between them. The CDR3 reads CSVPDLRETQYF. CDR3 DNA sequence: TGCAGTGTCCCGGACCTCAGGGAGACCCAGTACTTC.

V and J are TRBV7-2 and TRBJ2-7; D call uncertain. There are 13 residues in the CDR3. Germline V gene data show CDR1 as SGHTA and CDR2 as FQGNSA. Trimming took off 4 bases at V and 6 bases at J, with 13 bases between the two ends. The CDR3 nucleotides are TGTGCCAGCAGCTCCTTCCGTGATCCCGAGCAGTACTTC. It is translated as CASSSFRDPEQYF.

The J gene is TRBJ2-3, the V gene TRBV5-6; D gene unclear. The CDR3 extends over 14 amino acids. Germline CDR1 SGHDT, CDR2 YYEEEE. With 3 bases removed from V and 5 bases from J, the gap between germline ends came to 13 bases. CDR3 coding DNA: TGTGCCAGCAGCTCCCGGACCTGGAAAGATACGCAGTATTTT. Translation: CASSSRTWKDTQYF. The full variable domain, with the rest looked up from reference TRBV5-6 and TRBJ2-3, is DAGVTQSPTHLIKTRGQQVTLRCSPKSGHDTVSWYQQALGQGPQFIFQYYEEEERQRGNFPDRFSGHQFPNYSSELNVNALLLGDSALYLCASSSRTWKDTQYFGPGTRLTVL.

The V call is TRBV5-1, the J call TRBJ2-5, with 7 bases matching TRBD1. Germline V gene data show CDR1 as SGHRS and CDR2 as YFSETQ. CDR3 length: 15 amino acids. With 4 bases clipped from V and 1 base from J, the junction kept 7 bases outside the gene matches. The CDR3 sequence: CASSHGTAPQETQYF. The CDR3 DNA reads as TGCGCCAGCAGCCACGGGACAGCCCCCCAAGAGACCCAGTACTTC.

This clonotype was found once. The chain combines TRBV6-1 with TRBJ2-2; no clear D. V shed 6 bases and J shed 1 base, with 12 bases lying between them. There are 15 residues in the CDR3. CDR1 is MNHNS and CDR2 is SASEGT in the germline V gene. This CDR3 is CASSNVGQNTGELFF. CDR3 bases: TGTGCCAGCAGCAACGTCGGCCAGAACACCGGGGAGCTGTTTTTT.

This clonotype was recorded only once. The chain has TRBV20-1 and TRBJ2-3; D may correspond to TRBD1 or TRBD2 (5 bases each). There are 13 residues in the CDR3. The germline CDR1 and CDR2 sequences are DFQATT and SNEGSKA (reference sequence). V shed 8 bases and J shed 6 bases, with 18 bases lying between them. The CDR3 nucleotides are TGCAGTTGTCCGGGACCAAACCGCGATACGCAGTATTTT. This translates into CSCPGPNRDTQYF.

The V and J genes are TRBV12-3 or TRBV12-4 and TRBJ2-3, with 8 bases that match TRBD2. The CDR3 consists of 14 residues. Germline trimming cut 5 bases from V and 6 bases from J; bases unmatched to any gene: 7. The DNA for the CDR3 is TGTGCCAGCAGTCCTAGCGGGCGCCGTGATACGCAGTATTTT. The encoded protein is CASSPSGRRDTQYF.

The chain uses TRBV7-6 and TRBJ2-7; D is undetermined. Trimming stripped 5 bases from V and 5 bases from J, with 16 bases between. CDR1 is SGHVS, CDR2 FNYEAQ, per germline. This CDR3 is built from 14 residues. CDR3 nucleotide sequence: TGTGCCAGCAGCAAGGACGTCGGCAGCCACGAGCAGTACTTC. Its protein is CASSKDVGSHEQYF.

V and J are TRBV7-9 and TRBJ2-5; 7 bases are shared with TRBD2. J was trimmed by 3 bases and V by 1 base; bases with no gene match: 5. This CDR3 is built from 15 residues. CDR1 is SEHNR and CDR2 is FQNEAQ in the germline V gene (reference sequence). CDR3 sequence reads: CASSLVSGGKETQYF. The CDR3 DNA sequence: TGTGCCAGCAGCTTAGTTTCCGGGGGGAAAGAGACCCAGTACTTC.

This clonotype was counted only a few times. This sequence joins TRBV20-1 and TRBJ1-2; D may be TRBD1 (5 bases). V lost 6 bases and J lost 2, with 16 bases in between. Germline V gene lookup returns CDR1 DFQATT and CDR2 SNEGSKA (reference sequence). This CDR3 is built from 14 residues. CDR3 coding DNA: TGCAGTGCCGAGGTCAGAGCAGGGAACTATGGCTACACCTTC. This codes for CSAEVRAGNYGYTF.